This T cell receptor (beta chain) was identified in a study of a mutant IDH1 vaccine in newly diagnosed glioma. Study in general: Patients' prior therapy spanned radiotherapy, temozolomide, or both; most underwent both. Study outcomes and limitations: Induction of immune responses by the vaccine occurred in about 93% of patients.

The assay was immunoSEQ multiplex PCR, and TCRdb's table has in-frame clones only and misses some. Of approximately 88,000 clones detected, just under 80% appear once; the ten largest clones hold 7.5%. The CDR3 covers 13 residues. Trimming shortened V by 1 base and J by 5 bases, and 9 bases separated the two germline ends. Germline V lookup: CDR1 SGHRS, CDR2 YFSETQ. Comment on this clone: Its target is unknown.

This sample's time point: baseline, week 1 (first vaccination visit). Treatment defined: pre-vaccination baseline after standard-of-care therapy. Patients carried new grade 3 or 4 IDH1-mutant astrocytomas lacking nuclear ATRX. The chain combines TRBV5-1 with TRBJ2-5; D call uncertain. The TCR sequence derives from a man aged 40-55 years with glioma. The sample consisted of PBMCs, taken from a glioma patient treated with radiotherapy, temozolomide or both. The CDR3 sequence is CASSLKGPETQYF. The DNA for the CDR3 is TGCGCCAGCAGCTTGAAGGGCCCGGAGACCCAGTACTTC.